This TCR beta chain was obtained from a study of T cells in Graves' hyperthyroidism and ophthalmopathy. V trimming: 6 bases; J trimming: 3 bases; junction bases outside the gene matches: 11. This CDR3 has 15 residues. CDR1 and CDR2 from the germline V gene are KGHSH and LQKENI. RNA transcripts were the template for amplifying TCR beta CDR3 regions. Carried out on the TCR CDR3, a first-round RT-PCR used the HTBI primer set. TCRdb ran MiXCR on the multiplex PCR reads and lists one entry per CDR3 protein. The profile covers roughly 400,000 distinct CDR3 sequences, with roughly an eighth appearing a single time and under 30% taken by the ten largest. In the case of this clonotype: Its antigen is currently unknown.

The study's findings and limits: The model forecast ophthalmopathy, anticipating it by a median approximately 6.2 months before onset.

Sequencing input: blood. The sequence was collected from a man aged 45-65 years with Graves' ophthalmopathy. The rearrangement uses TRBV18 and TRBJ2-7, with 7 bases identical to TRBD1. CDR3 residues: CASSPAQGDIYEQYF. For the CDR3, the DNA is TGTGCCAGCTCTCCGGCGCAGGGGGACATCTACGAGCAGTACTTC.